This is a list of T cell receptor beta chains from one sample in a study of blood T cell repertoires in COVID-19. Profiling relied on immunoSEQ multiplex PCR, and the TCRdb table lists in-frame clones only, not all of them. The data contain roughly 200,000 clones, roughly 77% of them singletons. Specimen: peripheral blood. The origin of the receptors is a middle-aged woman with COVID-19, enrolled during active disease. Each CDR3 is given with its conserved first and last residue. The order of the fields is clone size, J gene, D gene, V gene, CDR3 protein, CDR3 DNA. The D gene is left open where the match is weak. Rows may omit the clone size; those that give it use once, few, many or a size class.

size: NA; J: TRBJ2-5; D: TRBD2; V: TRBV19; CDR3: CASSINPGTRRETQYF; DNA: TGTGCCAGTAGTATAAATCCCGGGACTAGGAGAGAGACCCAGTACTTC
size: NA; J: TRBJ2-2; D: TRBD1; V: TRBV4-2; CDR3: CASSQEKRQGSTGELFF; DNA: TGTGCCAGCAGCCAAGAGAAAAGACAGGGGAGTACCGGGGAGCTGTTTTTT
size: few; J: TRBJ2-2; D: TRBD2; V: TRBV24-1; CDR3: CATSDRLAPLTTNTGELFF; DNA: TGTGCCACCAGTGACCGACTAGCACCGCTCACGACGAACACCGGGGAGCTGTTTTTT
size: NA; J: TRBJ1-4; D: TRBD1; V: TRBV2; CDR3: CASRRTGGGGEKLFF; DNA: TGTGCCAGCCGTCGGACAGGGGGAGGAGGTGAAAAACTGTTTTTT
size: NA; J: TRBJ2-2; D: NA; V: TRBV5-1; CDR3: CASSLVSGELFF; DNA: TGCGCCAGCAGCTTGGTATCGGGGGAGCTGTTTTTT
size: NA; J: TRBJ1-5; D: NA; V: TRBV27; CDR3: CASPRGGGPPQHF; DNA: TGTGCCAGCCCCCGCGGGGGAGGTCCGCCCCAGCATTTT
size: NA; J: TRBJ2-2; D: TRBD1; V: TRBV5-1; CDR3: CASSLNLGQGSGTGELFF; DNA: TGCGCCAGCAGCTTGAACCTAGGACAGGGGAGTGGGACCGGGGAGCTGTTTTTT
size: NA; J: TRBJ1-2; D: NA; V: TRBV4-3; CDR3: CASSQGQAANYGYTF; DNA: TGCGCCAGCAGCCAAGGACAGGCAGCTAACTATGGCTACACCTTC
size: many; J: TRBJ2-2; D: TRBD1; V: TRBV7-9; CDR3: CASSATSTGVNTGELFF; DNA: TGTGCCAGCAGCGCCACTTCGACAGGGGTCAACACCGGGGAGCTGTTTTTT
size: NA; J: TRBJ2-1; D: TRBD1; V: TRBV15; CDR3: CATSRAQGAYNEQFF; DNA: TGTGCCACCAGCAGAGCCCAGGGGGCTTACAATGAGCAGTTCTTC
size: once; J: TRBJ1-1; D: NA; V: TRBV29-1; CDR3: CSVVGFEAFF; DNA: TGCAGCGTTGTCGGGTTTGAAGCTTTCTTT
size: NA; J: TRBJ2-3; D: TRBD2; V: TRBV13; CDR3: CASSQDSGGLIYF; DNA: TGTGCCAGCAGCCAAGATAGCGGGGGGTTAATCTATTTT
size: NA; J: TRBJ1-2; D: TRBD1; V: TRBV11-2; CDR3: CASSPTDRGDNYGYTF; DNA: TGTGCCAGCAGCCCGACCGACAGGGGGGACAACTATGGCTACACCTTC
size: NA; J: TRBJ2-2; D: NA; V: TRBV7-3; CDR3: CASREGGGPGELFF; DNA: TGTGCCAGCAGGGAAGGAGGTGGTCCCGGGGAGCTGTTTTTT
size: NA; J: TRBJ2-5; D: TRBD2; V: TRBV5-3; CDR3: CARSFRCLAGQETQYF; DNA: TGTGCCAGAAGCTTTCGGTGTCTAGCGGGCCAAGAGACCCAGTACTTC
size: NA; J: TRBJ2-3; D: TRBD2; V: TRBV27; CDR3: CASSLELAGEHTQYF; DNA: TGTGCCAGCAGTTTAGAGCTAGCGGGAGAACATACGCAGTATTTT
size: NA; J: TRBJ1-1; D: NA; V: TRBV19; CDR3: CASLQPGHEAFF; DNA: TGTGCCAGTCTTCAACCGGGACATGAAGCTTTCTTT
size: NA; J: TRBJ2-3; D: TRBD1; V: TRBV14; CDR3: CASSQRQGTLRDTQYF; DNA: TGTGCCAGCAGCCAACGACAGGGGACATTAAGAGATACGCAGTATTTT
size: NA; J: TRBJ2-3; D: TRBD2; V: TRBV5-6; CDR3: CASSLLGILAGPDTQYF; DNA: TGTGCCAGCAGCTTACTAGGGATACTAGCGGGACCAGATACGCAGTATTTT
size: NA; J: TRBJ2-5; D: NA; V: TRBV9; CDR3: CASSVGAPQSQETQYF; DNA: TGTGCCAGCAGCGTAGGGGCACCGCAATCGCAAGAGACCCAGTACTTC
size: NA; J: TRBJ1-1; D: NA; V: TRBV5-6; CDR3: CASSPGGLEAFF; DNA: TGTGCCAGCAGCCCGGGGGGACTCGAAGCTTTCTTT
size: once; J: TRBJ1-5; D: TRBD1; V: TRBV3-1/TRBV3-2; CDR3: CASSPRDSSQPQHF; DNA: TGTGCCAGCAGCCCCCGGGACAGTAGCCAGCCCCAGCATTTT
size: NA; J: TRBJ2-7; D: TRBD1; V: TRBV30; CDR3: CAWKGQPYEQYF; DNA: TGTGCCTGGAAGGGACAGCCCTACGAGCAGTACTTC
size: NA; J: TRBJ1-4; D: NA; V: TRBV30; CDR3: CAWSVLEAEKLFF; DNA: TGTGCCTGGAGTGTATTAGAGGCTGAAAAACTGTTTTTT
size: few; J: TRBJ1-5; D: NA; V: TRBV10-3; CDR3: CAISKDSSSNQPQHF; DNA: TGTGCCATCAGTAAGGACAGTAGCAGCAATCAGCCCCAGCATTTT
size: NA; J: TRBJ1-4; D: NA; V: TRBV2; CDR3: CASSLHYLQRGTKEKLFF; DNA: TGTGCCAGCAGTCTCCACTACCTACAACGGGGGACTAAAGAAAAACTGTTTTTT
size: NA; J: TRBJ2-1; D: TRBD1; V: TRBV7-2; CDR3: CASSLVPGGWGEQFF; DNA: TGTGCCAGCAGCTTAGTCCCAGGGGGCTGGGGTGAGCAGTTCTTC
size: NA; J: TRBJ1-2; D: TRBD1; V: TRBV19; CDR3: CASSSQTGGIGYTF; DNA: TGTGCCAGTAGTTCGCAGACAGGGGGCATTGGCTACACCTTC
size: few; J: TRBJ2-2; D: NA; V: TRBV10-3; CDR3: CAISEPRGTGELFF; DNA: TGTGCCATCAGTGAGCCCCGGGGCACCGGGGAGCTGTTTTTT
size: NA; J: TRBJ2-3; D: TRBD2; V: TRBV27; CDR3: CASSFPPGTSGGKRLVDTQYF; DNA: TGTGCCAGCAGTTTCCCCCCCGGGACTAGCGGGGGCAAACGGTTGGTAGATACGCAGTATTTT
size: few; J: TRBJ2-2; D: TRBD2; V: TRBV10-1; CDR3: CASSGLAGTGELFF; DNA: TGCGCCAGCAGTGGACTAGCGGGAACCGGGGAGCTGTTTTTT
size: NA; J: TRBJ2-7; D: NA; V: TRBV4-1; CDR3: CASSQTGQSSYEQYF; DNA: TGCGCCAGCAGCCAGACAGGTCAGAGCTCCTACGAGCAGTACTTC
size: NA; J: TRBJ2-7; D: TRBD1; V: TRBV29-1; CDR3: CSVWDRETYEQYF; DNA: TGCAGCGTCTGGGACAGGGAAACCTACGAGCAGTACTTC
size: NA; J: TRBJ1-6; D: TRBD1; V: TRBV3-1/TRBV3-2; CDR3: CASSQGRAGTGNNSPLHF; DNA: TGTGCCAGCAGCCAGGGAAGAGCCGGGACAGGCAATAATTCACCCCTCCACTTT
size: few; J: TRBJ2-3; D: TRBD2; V: TRBV11-2; CDR3: CASSSRVAGGLADTQYF; DNA: TGTGCCAGCAGCTCCAGAGTAGCGGGGGGGCTTGCAGATACGCAGTATTTT
size: NA; J: TRBJ1-1; D: TRBD1; V: TRBV5-1; CDR3: CASSLGITGGQNTEAFF; DNA: TGCGCCAGCAGCTTGGGGATCACAGGGGGCCAGAACACTGAAGCTTTCTTT
size: NA; J: TRBJ2-3; D: TRBD2; V: TRBV7-2; CDR3: CASSYGLAGTQYF; DNA: TGTGCCAGCAGTTATGGACTAGCGGGGACGCAGTATTTT
size: NA; J: TRBJ2-3; D: NA; V: TRBV15; CDR3: CATSIRSGGDTQYF; DNA: TGTGCCACCAGCATTAGGTCCGGAGGGGATACGCAGTATTTT
size: NA; J: TRBJ1-2; D: NA; V: TRBV30; CDR3: CAWSPQARSAF; DNA: TGTGCCTGGAGCCCACAGGCCCGCAGCGCCTTC
size: NA; J: TRBJ2-5; D: TRBD2; V: TRBV19; CDR3: CASSIQRGGKQETQYF; DNA: TGTGCCAGTAGTATCCAGCGGGGGGGTAAACAAGAGACCCAGTACTTC
size: NA; J: TRBJ2-1; D: TRBD2; V: TRBV5-1; CDR3: CASSFLSGSYNEQFF; DNA: TGCGCCAGCAGCTTCCTTAGCGGGAGCTACAATGAGCAGTTCTTC
size: NA; J: TRBJ2-1; D: TRBD2; V: TRBV11-1; CDR3: CTSSLGAAGGPDEQFF; DNA: TGTACCAGCAGCTTAGGGGCCGCGGGGGGGCCAGATGAGCAGTTCTTC